The 11 T cell receptor beta chains presented below share a single source sample, sequenced in a study of blood T cells in healthy people across ages. A sample-barcoded 5' primer and a J-beta primer mix were used in a second PCR of roughly 6 to 11 cycles. MiXCR, applied by TCRdb to the 5' RACE reads, yields one record per CDR3 protein. The table has about 780,000 distinct CDR3 sequences, around 45% seen once. Sequencing was performed on blood. These receptors were collected from a man aged 80 or over in good health.

The chain has TRBV5-1 and TRBJ2-1; 9 bases fit TRBD2. Per germline, CDR1 SGHRS and CDR2 YFSETQ. The CDR3 is 14 amino acids. Losses at the gene ends were 2 bases for V and 10 bases for J; bases not matched to a gene: 7. The CDR3 region is CASSLAGGYREQFF. The CDR3 DNA reads as TGCGCCAGCAGCTTAGCGGGAGGTTATCGGGAGCAGTTCTTC. Using reference TRBV5-1 and TRBJ2-1 for the parts outside the CDR3, the full variable domain is KAGVTQTPRYLIKTRGQQVTLSCSPISGHRSVSWYQQTPGQGLQFLFEYFSETQRNKGNFPGRFSGRQFSNSRSEMNVSTLELGDSALYLCASSLAGGYREQFFGPGTRLTVL.

The chain has TRBV12-3 or TRBV12-4 and TRBJ2-7; D call uncertain. The CDR3 is 16 amino acids. V lost 3 bases, J lost 10 bases, and 25 bases lay in between. The CDR3, as DNA: TGTGCCAGCAGTTTGTCGAGTGGGTTGACCGAAGGTATTCAGTACTTC. Its protein product is CASSLSSGLTEGIQYF.

The rearrangement links TRBV15 to TRBJ2-6; 9 nucleotides line up with TRBD1. After removal of 1 base from V and 0 bases from J, the junction contained 4 bases not matched to a gene. The CDR3 totals 18 residues. CDR1 and CDR2 from the germline V gene are LNHNV and YYDKDF (reference sequence). The CDR3 reads CATSRGQGVTSGANVLTF. CDR3 bases: TGTGCCACCAGCAGAGGACAGGGGGTGACCTCTGGGGCCAACGTCCTGACTTTC. Variable domain in full (rest from reference TRBV15 and TRBJ2-6): DAMVIQNPRYQVTQFGKPVTLSCSQTLNHNVMYWYQQKSSQAPKLLFHYYDKDFNNEADTPDNFQSRRPNTSFCFLDIRSPGLGDTAMYLCATSRGQGVTSGANVLTFGAGSRLTVL.

This clonotype was recorded at least ten times. The J gene is TRBJ1-5, the V gene TRBV6-1; D gene uncertain. CDR3 size: 13 residues. The germline gives CDR1 MNHNS, CDR2 SASEGT. Trimming stripped 4 bases from V and 4 bases from J, with 8 bases between. CDR3: CASSGSGNQPQHF. Here the CDR3 DNA reads TGTGCCAGCAGTGGTTCGGGAAATCAGCCCCAGCATTTT.

The table lists this clonotype with a few counts. The CDR3 DNA is TGCAGCGTTGCTGGGGACGGCACTGAAGCTTTCTTT. Residues: CSVAGDGTEAFF. This chain links TRBV29-1 with TRBJ1-1, with a tentative D call TRBD1 (5 bases). There are 12 residues in the CDR3. Germline V gives CDR1 SQVTM, CDR2 ANQGSEA. Trimming left V 4 bases short and J 4 bases short, with 10 bases between.

This clonotype was seen only a few times. This chain connects TRBV4-1 to TRBJ2-7; 9 positions match TRBD1. The CDR3 totals 14 residues. With 4 bases clipped from V and 5 bases from J, the junction kept 6 bases outside the gene matches. Looked up from germline, CDR1 is MGHRA and CDR2 is YSYEKL. The DNA of the CDR3 is TGCGCCAGCAGCCTGGTGACAGGGGGACACGAGCAGTACTTC. This sequence encodes CASSLVTGGHEQYF.

As to this clonotype: The CDR3 does not close with the conserved phenylalanine or tryptophan, likely indicating a read error. CDR3 region: CSARWKHNEQFV. DNA of the CDR3: TGCAGTGCTAGATGGAAGCACAATGAGCAGTTCGTC. The chain links TRBV20-1 to TRBJ2-1; D gene uncertain. V lost 2 bases and J lost 5, with 7 bases in between. This CDR3 is 12 amino acids long. CDR1 is DFQATT, CDR2 SNEGSKA, per germline (reference sequence).

The chain joins TRBV7-2 to TRBJ1-1; the D gene is possibly TRBD1 (6 bases). Trimming took off 8 bases at V and 1 base at J, with 14 bases between the two ends. There are 14 residues in the CDR3. Germline V gene lookup returns CDR1 SGHTA and CDR2 FQGNSA. For the CDR3, the DNA is TGTGCCAGCGGCCCCGGGACATGGAACACTGAAGCTTTCTTT. Translating gives CASGPGTWNTEAFF. The variable domain in full, completed from reference TRBV7-2 and TRBJ1-1, reads GAGVSQSPSNKVTEKGKDVELRCDPISGHTALYWYRQSLGQGLEFLIYFQGNSAPDKSGLPSDRFSAERTGGSVSTLTIQRTQQEDSAVYLCASGPGTWNTEAFFGQGTRLTVV.

This clonotype is a singleton in its sample. The chain employs TRBV14 and TRBJ2-2; D gene ambiguous. This CDR3 is built from 17 residues. Trimming took off 4 bases at V and 0 bases at J, with 15 bases between the two ends. CDR1 and CDR2 (germline): SGHDN, FVKESK. Here the CDR3 DNA reads TGTGCCAGCAGCCGGTCCGGTGGGATCCCGAACACCGGGGAGCTGTTTTTT. This sequence encodes CASSRSGGIPNTGELFF.

The rearrangement links TRBV27 to TRBJ2-7, with 9 bases that match TRBD1. Per germline, CDR1 MNHEY and CDR2 SMNVEV (reference sequence). V shed 2 bases, J shed 2 bases, and the junction held 4 bases outside the gene matches. There are 15 residues in the CDR3. As DNA, the CDR3 is TGTGCCAGCAGTTTAAGGGACAGGGTCCCCTACGAGCAGTACTTC. It codes for CASSLRDRVPYEQYF.

The genes are TRBV20-1 and TRBJ1-5, with D tentatively TRBD1 (6 bases). The CDR3 runs to 15 residues. V was trimmed by 3 bases and J by 6 bases, leaving 18 bases between them. The germline CDR1 and CDR2 sequences are DFQATT and SNEGSKA (reference sequence). This chain's CDR3 is CSARWGAGEVQPQHF. The CDR3 region has the DNA TGCAGTGCTAGGTGGGGGGCAGGGGAGGTTCAGCCCCAGCATTTT.